Following are 3 T cell receptor beta chains from one sample sequenced in a study of shared clonotypes between healthy human individuals. TCRdb keeps only in-frame clones here, not all; method: immunoSEQ multiplex PCR. Of 1,500,000 or so clones listed, just under 99% are singletons. Material for sequencing was naive CD4+ T cells sorted from blood. Regarding subset: CD45RA+ positively selected. These receptors were collected from a man younger than 45 in good health.

The genes are TRBV29-1 and TRBJ2-1; 9 bases match TRBD2. The CDR3 has 15 residues. Germline V gene data show CDR1 as SQVTM and CDR2 as ANQGSEA. Trimming cost V 3 bases and J 4 bases; bases outside gene matches: 7. CDR3 in amino acids: CSVDPLAGSYNEQFF. Written as DNA, the CDR3 is TGCAGCGTTGATCCTCTAGCGGGGAGTTACAATGAGCAGTTCTTC.

This chain uses TRBV7-2 with TRBJ1-2, with D possibly TRBD1 on 5 matching bases. From germline, CDR1 is SGHTA and CDR2 FQGNSA. There are 15 residues in the CDR3. Trimming cost V 1 base and J 0 bases, with 9 bases left between them. The CDR3 sequence is CASSLVAGANYGYTF. The DNA of the CDR3 is TGTGCCAGCAGCTTAGTGGCGGGGGCTAACTATGGCTACACCTTC.

This sequence joins TRBV11-2 and TRBJ1-1; D remains ambiguous. Per the germline V gene, CDR1 is SGHAT and CDR2 is FQNNGV. V lost 5 bases to trimming and J lost 2 bases, with 9 bases between them. The CDR3 runs to 13 residues. CDR3: CASSLKTNTEAFF. The DNA for the CDR3 is TGTGCCAGCAGCCTCAAAACAAACACTGAAGCTTTCTTT.